This T cell receptor beta chain comes out of a study of T cells in Graves' hyperthyroidism and ophthalmopathy. Notes on the study in general: Stable hyperthyroidism and ophthalmopathy were separated using 13 V-J signatures.

Many counts were recorded for this clonotype. No antigen is known for it. RNA transcripts gave rise to amplified TCR beta CDR3 regions. First-round RT-PCR with HTBI primers amplified the TCR CDR3 region. TCRdb redid the calling of the multiplex PCR reads with MiXCR, one entry per CDR3 protein. The sample holds 600,000 or so distinct CDR3 sequences, roughly 14% seen once. CDR1 is SGHTA and CDR2 is FQGTGA in the germline V gene. Trimming cost V 5 bases and J 5 bases, with 17 bases left between them. This CDR3 contains 15 residues. The sequencing sample was made of blood. The chain uses TRBV7-3 and TRBJ2-3; the D gene is possibly TRBD1 (7 bases). This sequence originates from a woman aged 45-65 years with Graves' ophthalmopathy. CDR3 sequence (DNA): TGTGCCAGCAGCCGGTCCCCCCAGGGGGGAGATACGCAGTATTTT. Translating gives CASSRSPQGGDTQYF.